Listed here are 21 T cell receptor beta chains from one sample, sequenced in a study of T cell responses to AZD1222 COVID-19 vaccine. TCRdb keeps only in-frame clones here, not all; method: immunoSEQ multiplex PCR. Of under 150,000 clones detected, around 94% appear once; the ten largest clones hold about a tenth. Sequencing used peripheral blood, obtained 28 days after the second AZD1222 dose. The receptors were sampled from an adult who received the AZD1222 COVID-19 vaccine.

This chain links TRBV6-6 with TRBJ2-1, with D perhaps assigned TRBD1 or TRBD2 (6 bases each). V lost 6 bases, J lost 10 bases, and 10 bases lay in between. The CDR3 contains 11 residues. Germline V gene sequence: CDR1 MNHNY, CDR2 SVGAGI (reference sequence). CDR3 protein: CASRLGGEQFF. Here the CDR3 DNA reads TGTGCCAGCAGACTAGGGGGGGAGCAGTTCTTC.

The chain combines TRBV11-2 with TRBJ2-7; D could derive from TRBD1 or TRBD2 (5 bases each). CDR1 is SGHAT, CDR2 FQNNGV, per germline. With 7 bases removed from V and 7 bases from J, the gap between germline ends came to 23 bases. The CDR3 consists of 15 residues. The CDR3: CASTSPRDPTGEQYV. The CDR3 DNA sequence: TGTGCCAGCACCTCCCCCAGGGACCCCACGGGAGAGCAGTACGTC.

V is TRBV7-2 and J is TRBJ2-5; no clear D gene. The germline gives CDR1 SGHTA, CDR2 FQGNSA. The CDR3 contains 13 residues. With 4 bases removed from V and 1 base from J, the gap between germline ends came to 7 bases. The CDR3 DNA follows: TGTGCCAGCAGCTCTAGAATCCAAGAGACCCAGTACTTC. Protein product: CASSSRIQETQYF. The full variable domain, with the rest looked up from reference TRBV7-2 and TRBJ2-5, is GAGVSQSPSNKVTEKGKDVELRCDPISGHTALYWYRQSLGQGLEFLIYFQGNSAPDKSGLPSDRFSAERTGGSVSTLTIQRTQQEDSAVYLCASSSRIQETQYFGPGTRLLVL.

As DNA, the CDR3 is TGCAGCGTTAGAGCGAGGGCGAACACTGAAGCTTTCTTT. This gives the protein CSVRARANTEAFF. The V gene is TRBV29-1, the J gene TRBJ1-1; D not certain. V was clipped by 5 bases and J by 1 base, with 11 bases between them. Germline CDR1 and CDR2: SQVTM and ANQGSEA. The CDR3 sequence is 13 residues long.

V usage is TRBV24-1 and J usage is TRBJ1-5; tentative D call: TRBD1 (6 bases). CDR1 is KGHDR, CDR2 SFDVKD, per germline. The V gene lost 6 bases and the J gene lost 1 base, with 9 bases spanning the gap. The CDR3 covers 14 residues. CDR3 in amino acids: CATSLQGSNQPQHF. CDR3 coding DNA: TGTGCCACCAGTTTGCAGGGGAGCAATCAGCCCCAGCATTTT.

The CDR3 protein is CASNSGRENNEQFF. The DNA for the CDR3 is TGTGCCAGCAACAGCGGGAGGGAGAACAATGAGCAGTTCTTC. The chain links TRBV13 to TRBJ2-1, with 10 bases lining up with TRBD2. The CDR3 runs to 14 residues. V lost 7 bases to trimming and J lost 5 bases; unmatched junction nucleotides: 5. Germline lookup yields CDR1 PRHDT and CDR2 FYEKMQ (reference sequence).

The chain has TRBV13 and TRBJ2-2, with TRBD2 matching over 10 bases. The ends lost 4 bases at V and 5 bases at J; junction bases unmatched: 7. The length of the CDR3 is 16 residues. Germline V gene data show CDR1 as PRHDT and CDR2 as FYEKMQ (reference sequence). The CDR3 protein is CASSSRLAGATGELFF. Here the CDR3 DNA reads TGTGCCAGCAGCTCCCGCCTAGCGGGAGCAACCGGGGAGCTGTTTTTT.

In its sample, this clone was seen once. V gene TRBV9 combines with J gene TRBJ2-3; D call uncertain. The length of the CDR3 is 13 residues. The germline CDR1 and CDR2 sequences are SGDLS and YYNGEE. V was cut by 0 bases and J by 2 bases, with 4 bases left in between. This CDR3 is CASSVGNTDTQYF. In DNA, the CDR3 is TGTGCCAGCAGCGTAGGCAACACAGATACGCAGTATTTT.

The rearrangement links TRBV19 to TRBJ2-1, with 9 positions matching TRBD1. In germline, CDR1 is LNHDA, CDR2 SQIVND (reference sequence). The CDR3 spans 15 residues. V was pared by 6 bases and J by 10 bases, with 13 bases of the junction left unmatched. This chain's CDR3 is CASSSGGQGIREQFF. CDR3 DNA sequence: TGTGCCAGTAGCTCGGGGGGACAGGGTATTCGGGAGCAGTTCTTC.

The gene calls are TRBV11-2 and TRBJ2-7; the match to TRBD1 covers 9 bases. Germline CDR1 is SGHAT and CDR2 is FQNNGV. The V gene end was trimmed by 5 bases and the J gene end by 2 bases; junction bases not matched to a gene: 4. The CDR3 is made up of 14 amino acids. The CDR3 reads CASSRTGAAYEQYF. In DNA form, the CDR3 reads TGTGCCAGCAGCCGGACAGGGGCTGCCTACGAGCAGTACTTC.

This chain joins TRBV5-1 and TRBJ1-1, with 7 bases fitting TRBD1. J was trimmed by 1 base and V by 3 bases; bases with no gene match: 6. This CDR3 has 15 amino acids. CDR1 and CDR2 from the germline V gene are SGHRS and YFSETQ. The CDR3 is CASSSGQVWNTEAFF. The CDR3 DNA is TGCGCCAGCAGCTCTGGACAGGTGTGGAACACTGAAGCTTTCTTT.

The chain combines TRBV4-1 with TRBJ1-3; D is undetermined. Trimming pared 1 base from V and 11 bases from J, leaving 12 bases between. This CDR3 region has 13 residues. Germline loops: CDR1 MGHRA, CDR2 YSYEKL. CDR3 DNA: TGCGCCAGCAGCCAAGTGCAAGTCGGGCCCATATATTTT. It translates to CASSQVQVGPIYF.

The chain has TRBV15 and TRBJ2-5, with TRBD1 identical over 7 bases. The CDR3 length is 14 residues. Germline CDR1 reads LNHNV; CDR2 reads YYDKDF (reference sequence). Germline trimming cut 6 bases from V and 2 bases from J; bases unmatched to any gene: 6. The CDR3 DNA reads as TGTGCCACCAGACCGGGACAGTCACAAGAGACCCAGTACTTC. Translated: CATRPGQSQETQYF.

The J gene is TRBJ2-5, the V gene TRBV30, with 9 nucleotides matching TRBD1. Looked up from germline, CDR1 is GTSNPN and CDR2 is SVGIG (reference sequence). The CDR3 covers 16 residues. The J segment lost 4 bases and the V segment lost 2 bases, leaving 11 bases of the junction unmatched. The CDR3 DNA follows: TGTGCCTGGAGTTCCCGGCGGGACAGGGATATAGAGACCCAGTACTTC. Protein sequence: CAWSSRRDRDIETQYF.

This clone was counted once. This chain joins TRBV19 and TRBJ1-2, with 9 bases aligning to TRBD1. The CDR3 spans 12 residues. The germline CDR1 and CDR2 sequences are LNHDA and SQIVND (reference sequence). The V and J ends lost 9 bases and 8 bases, in that order; junction bases with no gene match: 7. In DNA form, the CDR3 reads TGTGCCAGCTCGAACAGGGGGCCCGGCTACACCTTC. Protein: CASSNRGPGYTF.

This clone is a singleton in its sample. The chain carries TRBV7-9 and TRBJ1-1, with a possible D match to TRBD1 (6 bases). The CDR3 has 14 residues. The V gene's germline CDR1 is SEHNR and CDR2 FQNEAQ (reference sequence). Trimming took 5 bases from V and 1 from J, leaving 11 bases between them. CDR3 bases: TGTGCCAGCAGCCCTCAGGGACAGAACACTGAAGCTTTCTTT. This codes for CASSPQGQNTEAFF.

V is TRBV18 and J is TRBJ1-2; D ambiguous. Trimming took 6 bases from V and 2 from J, leaving 7 bases between them. Germline V gene lookup returns CDR1 KGHSH and CDR2 LQKENI. CDR3 length: 12 amino acids. Here the CDR3 reads CASSSDNYGYTF. In nucleotides, the CDR3 is TGTGCCAGCTCGAGTGACAACTATGGCTACACCTTC.

The V call is TRBV6-5, the J call TRBJ1-6, with D perhaps TRBD1 (5 bases). Trimming pared 0 bases from V and 14 bases from J, leaving 20 bases between. CDR1 and CDR2 (germline): MNHEY, SVGAGI. This CDR3 comprises 16 residues. CDR3 nucleotide sequence: TGTGCCAGCAGTTACTCGATTAGGGGCCCCGGGAACACCCTCCACTTT. Its translation is CASSYSIRGPGNTLHF.

This rearrangement joins TRBV7-8 to TRBJ1-4; TRBD1 matches at 8 bases. CDR3 length equals 14 residues. Germline-derived CDR1 and CDR2 are SGHVS and FQNEAQ. V lost 5 bases and J lost 7; bases outside the gene matches: 6. CDR3 nucleotide sequence: TGTGCCAGCAGCCCACAGGGGGGCAGTGAAAAACTGTTTTTT. It yields the protein CASSPQGGSEKLFF.

The rearrangement links TRBV5-6 to TRBJ1-6; D is possibly TRBD1 (6 bases). CDR3 length equals 15 residues. Trimming took off 3 bases at V and 7 bases at J, with 14 bases between the two ends. Germline CDR1 SGHDT, CDR2 YYEEEE. CDR3 region: CASSWGAGDNSPLHF. CDR3 nucleotide sequence: TGTGCCAGCAGCTGGGGGGCAGGGGACAATTCACCCCTCCACTTT.

The chain recombines TRBV7-9 with TRBJ2-1; a weak D match, TRBD2 (6 bases). The V and J ends lost 0 bases and 13 bases respectively, with 7 bases between them. Germline assignment: CDR1 SEHNR and CDR2 FQNEAQ (reference sequence). The CDR3 runs 11 residues. In DNA form, the CDR3 reads TGTGCCAGCAGCTTAGCGGGACTTCAGTTCTTC. It yields the protein CASSLAGLQFF.